This T cell receptor (beta chain) originates from a study of T-cell memory formation after mild COVID-19. Study-level points and caveats: Among CD4+ contracting clones, most were CM and EM, and CD8+ ones EMRA.

Germline V gives CDR1 MNHEY, CDR2 SVGAGI. The CDR3 is 16 residues long. Trimming took off 1 base at V and 6 bases at J, with 18 bases between the two ends. TCRdb re-derived calls from the 5' RACE reads in MiXCR, one entry per CDR3 protein. Of hundreds of thousands of distinct CDR3 sequences listed, around 17% were seen once; the top ten hold approximately 12%. With regard to this clonotype: What it recognizes is unknown.

The sequence derives from an adult woman who had mild COVID-19 (a few samples of this study predate the infection). Cell type and time point are not known. The sample was PBMCs or a T cell subset sorted from them (not recorded which). This chain joins TRBV6-5 and TRBJ1-1; D is perhaps TRBD1 (5 bases). CDR3 region: CASSYLAGGGIAEAFF. CDR3 sequence (DNA): TGTGCCAGCAGTTACTTGGCGGGTGGGGGGATAGCTGAAGCTTTCTTT.